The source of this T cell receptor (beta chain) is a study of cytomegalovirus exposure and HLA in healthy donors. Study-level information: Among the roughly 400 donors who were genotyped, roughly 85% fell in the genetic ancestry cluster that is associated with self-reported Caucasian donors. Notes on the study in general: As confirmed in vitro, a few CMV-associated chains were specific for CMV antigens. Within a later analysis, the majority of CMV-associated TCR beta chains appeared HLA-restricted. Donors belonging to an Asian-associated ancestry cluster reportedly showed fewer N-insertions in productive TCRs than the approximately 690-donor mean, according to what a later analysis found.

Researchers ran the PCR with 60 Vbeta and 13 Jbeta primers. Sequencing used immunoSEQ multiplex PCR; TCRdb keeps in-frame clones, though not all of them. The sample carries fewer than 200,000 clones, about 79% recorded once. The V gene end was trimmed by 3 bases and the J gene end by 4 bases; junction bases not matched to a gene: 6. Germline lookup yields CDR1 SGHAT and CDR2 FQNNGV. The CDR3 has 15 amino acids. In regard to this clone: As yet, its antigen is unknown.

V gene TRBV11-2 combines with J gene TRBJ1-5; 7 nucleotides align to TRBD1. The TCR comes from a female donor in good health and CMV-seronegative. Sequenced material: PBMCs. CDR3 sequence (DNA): TGTGCCAGCAGCTTGATGACAGGGATGAATCAGCCCCAGCATTTT. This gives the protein CASSLMTGMNQPQHF.